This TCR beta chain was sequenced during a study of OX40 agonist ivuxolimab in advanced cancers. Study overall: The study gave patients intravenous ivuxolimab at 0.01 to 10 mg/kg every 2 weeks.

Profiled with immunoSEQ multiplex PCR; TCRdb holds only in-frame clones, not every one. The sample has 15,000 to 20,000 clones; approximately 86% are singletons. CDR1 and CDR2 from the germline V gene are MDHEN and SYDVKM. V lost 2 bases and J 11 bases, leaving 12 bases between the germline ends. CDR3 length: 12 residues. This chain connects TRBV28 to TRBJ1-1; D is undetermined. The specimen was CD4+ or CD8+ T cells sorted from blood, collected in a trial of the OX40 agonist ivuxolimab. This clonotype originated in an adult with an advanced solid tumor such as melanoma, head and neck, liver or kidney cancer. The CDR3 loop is CASSLRSSEAFF. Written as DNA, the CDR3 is TGTGCCAGCAGTTTACGGTCATCAGAGGCTTTCTTT.